What follows are 6 T cell receptor beta chains derived from one specimen sequenced in a study of control samples from healthy donors and cancer patients. Generated by immunoSEQ multiplex PCR, the TCRdb table keeps only in-frame clones and is missing some. The table has about 110,000 clones, approximately 80% seen once. The sample consisted of blood. These receptors all stem from a man aged 18-30 years in good health.

This clone has more than one count but fewer than ten. In DNA form, the CDR3 reads TGTGCCAGCACCAGGGGGCAGGGTCCAGGAAACACCATATATTTT. Its protein product is CASTRGQGPGNTIYF. V usage is TRBV4-2 and J usage is TRBJ1-3; 8 bases match TRBD1. Trimming removed 7 bases from V and 4 bases from J; junction bases left unmatched: 9. The CDR3 totals 15 residues. In germline, CDR1 is LGHNA, CDR2 YNFKEQ.

The genes are TRBV28 and TRBJ1-5; 7 nucleotides match TRBD1. Germline-derived CDR1 and CDR2 are MDHEN and SYDVKM. The CDR3 contains 17 residues. The junction had 9 bases not matched to a gene; V was cut back by 4 bases and J by 0 bases. The CDR3 sequence: CASSWGDRKYSNQPQHF. The CDR3 DNA sequence: TGTGCCAGCAGTTGGGGGGACAGAAAATATAGCAATCAGCCCCAGCATTTT.

The genes are TRBV20-1 and TRBJ1-5; D uncertain. Between the trimmed V and J ends, which lost 3 bases and 4 bases, there was a span of 13 bases. The CDR3 loop spans 14 amino acids. Germline values: CDR1 DFQATT, CDR2 SNEGSKA (reference sequence). DNA for the CDR3: TGCAGTGCTAGTAAAGGGCCAGTGAATCAGCCCCAGCATTTT. It codes for CSASKGPVNQPQHF.

The chain joins TRBV9 to TRBJ2-3; D is unclear. The CDR3 has 13 amino acids. Germline assignment: CDR1 SGDLS and CDR2 YYNGEE. Trimming left V 4 bases short and J 11 bases short, with 17 bases between. The CDR3 nucleotides are TGTGCCAGCAGCCCGGTACCGGCTTGGGAGCAGTATTTT. It yields the protein CASSPVPAWEQYF.

The V gene is TRBV7-2, the J gene TRBJ1-5; 8 positions match TRBD1. The CDR3 has 16 amino acids. V lost 1 base, J lost 4 bases, and 6 bases stayed unmatched. CDR1 is SGHTA, CDR2 FQGNSA, per germline. The CDR3 nucleotides read TGTGCCAGCAGCTTAGTAGGGACAGGAGGAAATCAGCCCCAGCATTTT. It is translated as CASSLVGTGGNQPQHF.

The V and J genes are TRBV30 and TRBJ1-1; D may be TRBD1 (5 bases). Germline assignment: CDR1 GTSNPN and CDR2 SVGIG (reference sequence). V was shortened by 0 bases and J by 7 bases, with 12 bases between the two germline ends. The length of the CDR3 is 13 residues. The CDR3 spells CAWSVGTVNEAFF. CDR3 DNA: TGTGCCTGGAGTGTAGGGACGGTCAATGAAGCTTTCTTT.